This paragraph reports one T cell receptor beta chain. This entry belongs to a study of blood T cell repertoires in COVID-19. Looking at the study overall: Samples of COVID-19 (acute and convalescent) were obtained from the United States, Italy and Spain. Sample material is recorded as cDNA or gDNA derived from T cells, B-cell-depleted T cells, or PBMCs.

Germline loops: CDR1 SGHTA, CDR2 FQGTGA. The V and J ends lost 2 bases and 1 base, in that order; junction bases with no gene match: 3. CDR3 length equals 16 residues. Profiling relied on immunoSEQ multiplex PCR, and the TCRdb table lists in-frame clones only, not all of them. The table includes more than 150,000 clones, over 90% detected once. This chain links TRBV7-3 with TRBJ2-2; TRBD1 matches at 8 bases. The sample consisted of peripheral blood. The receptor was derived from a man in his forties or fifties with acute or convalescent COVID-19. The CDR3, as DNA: TGTGCCAGCAGCTTACAGGGGGCAATGAACACCGGGGAGCTGTTTTTT. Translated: CASSLQGAMNTGELFF. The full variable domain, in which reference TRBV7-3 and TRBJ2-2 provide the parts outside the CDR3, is GAGVSQTPSNKVTEKGKYVELRCDPISGHTALYWYRQSLGQGPEFLIYFQGTGAADDSGLPNDRFFAVRPEGSVSTLKIQRTERGDSAVYLCASSLQGAMNTGELFFGEGSRLTVL.